This record covers a single TCR beta chain. During its preparation, the TCRbeta library received unique molecular identifiers. TCRdb used MiXCR to reprocess the PCR reads, holding one entry per CDR3 protein. Of 500,000 or so distinct CDR3 sequences listed, approximately 29% are singletons. This CDR3 spans 17 amino acids. Germline-derived CDR1 and CDR2 are MNHEY and SVGAGI. V shed 4 bases, J shed 8 bases, and the junction held 15 bases outside the gene matches. This sample is drawn from a study of T-cell reconstitution after alpha-beta-depleted transplantation in children. The V call is TRBV6-5, the J call TRBJ2-3, with 10 bases that match TRBD2. Material: PBMCs from the stem cell graft donor, obtained from the stem cell graft. This receptor was obtained from a human donor who donated a stem cell graft to a child with aplastic anemia. The CDR3 region has the DNA TGTGCCAGCAGTTCTAGCCTCACTAGCGGGGTCCGAGGTACGCAGTATTTT. Translating gives CASSSSLTSGVRGTQYF.